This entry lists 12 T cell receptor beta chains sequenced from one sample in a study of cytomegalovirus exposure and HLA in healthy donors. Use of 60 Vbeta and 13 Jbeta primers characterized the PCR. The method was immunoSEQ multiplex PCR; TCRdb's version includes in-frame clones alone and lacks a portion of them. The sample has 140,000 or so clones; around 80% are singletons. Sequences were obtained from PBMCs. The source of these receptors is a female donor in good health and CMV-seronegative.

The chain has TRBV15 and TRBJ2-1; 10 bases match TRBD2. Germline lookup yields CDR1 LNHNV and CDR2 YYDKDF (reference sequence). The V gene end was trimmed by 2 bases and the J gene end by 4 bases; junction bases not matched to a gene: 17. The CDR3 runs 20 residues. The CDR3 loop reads CATSRSGAGGPFWIYNEQFF. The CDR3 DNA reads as TGTGCCACCAGCAGAAGCGGAGCGGGAGGGCCGTTTTGGATATACAATGAGCAGTTCTTC.

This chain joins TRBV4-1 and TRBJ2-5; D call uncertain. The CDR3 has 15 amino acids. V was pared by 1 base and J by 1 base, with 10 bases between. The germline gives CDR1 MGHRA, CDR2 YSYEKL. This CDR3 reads CASSQGQAGQETQYF. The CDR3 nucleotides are TGCGCCAGCAGCCAAGGTCAGGCAGGCCAAGAGACCCAGTACTTC.

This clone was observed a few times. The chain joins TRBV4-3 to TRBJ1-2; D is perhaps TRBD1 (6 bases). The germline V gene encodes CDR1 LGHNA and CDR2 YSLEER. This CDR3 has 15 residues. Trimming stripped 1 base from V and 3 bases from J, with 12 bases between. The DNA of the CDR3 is TGCGCCAGCAGCCAAGGAGGGGGAAAACACTATGGCTACACCTTC. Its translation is CASSQGGGKHYGYTF.

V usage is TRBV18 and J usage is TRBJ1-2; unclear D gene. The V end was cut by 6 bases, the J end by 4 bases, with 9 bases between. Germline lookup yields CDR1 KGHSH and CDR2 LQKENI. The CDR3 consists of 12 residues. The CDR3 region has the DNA TGTGCCAGCTCCCTAGAACCCTATGGCTACACCTTC. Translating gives CASSLEPYGYTF.

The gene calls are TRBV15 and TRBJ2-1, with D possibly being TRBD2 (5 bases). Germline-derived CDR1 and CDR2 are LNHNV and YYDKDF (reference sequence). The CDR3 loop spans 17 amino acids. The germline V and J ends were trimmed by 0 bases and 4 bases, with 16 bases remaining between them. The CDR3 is CATSRDTTRGPYNEQFF. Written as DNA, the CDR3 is TGTGCCACCAGCAGAGATACGACGAGAGGGCCTTACAATGAGCAGTTCTTC.

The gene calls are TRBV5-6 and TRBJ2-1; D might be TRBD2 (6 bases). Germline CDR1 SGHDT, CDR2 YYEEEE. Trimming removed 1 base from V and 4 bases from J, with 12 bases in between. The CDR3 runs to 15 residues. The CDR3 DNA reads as TGTGCCAGCAGCTTGCCGTCGGGGGTTTACAATGAGCAGTTCTTC. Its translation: CASSLPSGVYNEQFF.

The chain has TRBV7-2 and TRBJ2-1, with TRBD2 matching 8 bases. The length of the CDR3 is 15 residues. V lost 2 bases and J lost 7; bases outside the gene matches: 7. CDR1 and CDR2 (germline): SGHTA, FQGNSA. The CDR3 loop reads CASSLRSGSGNEQFF. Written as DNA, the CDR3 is TGTGCCAGCAGCTTACGGAGCGGGAGCGGGAATGAGCAGTTCTTC.

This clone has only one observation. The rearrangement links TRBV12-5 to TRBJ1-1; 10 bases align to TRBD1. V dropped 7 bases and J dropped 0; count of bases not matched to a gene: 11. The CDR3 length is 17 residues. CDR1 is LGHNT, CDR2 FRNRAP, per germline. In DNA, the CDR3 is TGTGCTAGTGCCCTGGGACAGGGGCGGCGGATGAACACTGAAGCTTTCTTT. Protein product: CASALGQGRRMNTEAFF.

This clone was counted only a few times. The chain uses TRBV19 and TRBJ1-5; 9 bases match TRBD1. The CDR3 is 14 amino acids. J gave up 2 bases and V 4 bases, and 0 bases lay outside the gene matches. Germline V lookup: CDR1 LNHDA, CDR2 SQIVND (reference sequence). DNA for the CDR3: TGTGCCAGTAGTAGGACAGGGGGCAATCAGCCCCAGCATTTT. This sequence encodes CASSRTGGNQPQHF.

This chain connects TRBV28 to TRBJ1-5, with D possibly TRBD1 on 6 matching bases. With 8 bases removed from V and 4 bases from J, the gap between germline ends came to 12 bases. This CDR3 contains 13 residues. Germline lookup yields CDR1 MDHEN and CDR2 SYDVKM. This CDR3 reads CASRGAANQPQHF. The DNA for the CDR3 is TGTGCCAGCCGGGGGGCCGCAAATCAGCCCCAGCATTTT.

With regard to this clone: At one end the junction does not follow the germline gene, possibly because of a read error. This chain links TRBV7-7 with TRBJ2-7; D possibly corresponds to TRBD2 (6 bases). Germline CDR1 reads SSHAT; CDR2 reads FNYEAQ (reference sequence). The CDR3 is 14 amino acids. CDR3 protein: CASSPGTETYEQYF. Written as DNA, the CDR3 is TGTGCTAGCAGCCCCGGGACTGAGACCTACGAGCAGTACTTC.

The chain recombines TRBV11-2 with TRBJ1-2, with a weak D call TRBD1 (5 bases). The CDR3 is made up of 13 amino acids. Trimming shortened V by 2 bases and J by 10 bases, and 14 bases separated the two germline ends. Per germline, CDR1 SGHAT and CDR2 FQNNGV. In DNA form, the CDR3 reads TGTGCCAGCAGCTTAATACCAGGGAGGTTCTACACCTTC. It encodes CASSLIPGRFYTF.